This T cell receptor beta chain originates from a study of high-grade serous ovarian cancer treatment subgroups. General study points: Same-patient tumor repertoires overlapped at about 0.11 to 0.85; different patients barely overlapped. The analyses considered CDR3 and ignored CDR1 and CDR2.

Of note for this clone: Its antigen is as yet unknown.

Tumor samples were obtained before definitive surgery or chemotherapy. The protocol was immunoSEQ multiplex PCR, while the TCRdb copy is restricted to in-frame clones and leaves out a portion. The table has approximately 4,000 clones, 70% to 80% seen once. The material sequenced was tumor tissue. The TCR sequence derives from a human donor with high-grade serous ovarian cancer.

CDR3 sequence (DNA): TGTGCCAGCAGCGACCTGACTAGCGGGAGCTCCAATGAGCAGTTCTTC. Amino acid sequence: CASSDLTSGSSNEQFF. V and J are TRBV7-3 and TRBJ2-1, with 12 bases fitting TRBD2. J was trimmed by 6 bases and V by 5 bases; bases with no gene match: 8. This CDR3 has 16 amino acids. Germline CDR1 is SGHTA and CDR2 is FQGTGA.